Following are 9 T cell receptor beta chains from one sample sequenced in a study of human T cells and chemical hapten exposure. A single record per CDR3 protein comes from TCRdb applying MiXCR to the RACE reads. The data hold around 71,000 distinct CDR3 sequences, with 9.8% observed a single time. The sample's time point: patch test 1, 2 weeks after DPC sensitization. The treatment here: therapeutic diphenylcyclopropenone sensitization with weekly scalp DPC. Sequencing was performed on whole blood, taken in connection with sensitization to the hapten diphenylcyclopropenone (DPC). The receptors here all came from a woman aged 40-49 years with alopecia areata. Some clones in this sample may be carry-over from other donors' samples.

This clonotype was found many times. This chain joins TRBV29-1 and TRBJ1-5; D may be TRBD1 (6 bases). Germline CDR1 reads SQVTM; CDR2 reads ANQGSEA. The CDR3 consists of 13 residues. The V gene lost 4 bases and the J gene lost 6 bases, with 13 bases spanning the gap. The CDR3 loop is CSVGVQGTQPQHF. CDR3 DNA sequence: TGCAGCGTTGGAGTGCAGGGGACTCAGCCCCAGCATTTT.

In this sample, this clonotype turned up many times. This chain uses TRBV3-1 with TRBJ1-6, with a weak D call TRBD1 (6 bases). V was trimmed by 4 bases and J by 7 bases, leaving 17 bases between them. CDR1 is LGHDT, CDR2 YNNKEL, per germline (reference sequence). The CDR3 loop spans 16 amino acids. The CDR3 region is CASSLVLGGRNSPLHF. The CDR3 DNA reads TGTGCCAGCAGCCTAGTTTTGGGGGGGCGGAATTCACCCCTCCACTTT.

This clonotype was detected many times. This sequence joins TRBV20-1 and TRBJ2-7; the match to TRBD2 covers 9 bases. V shed 5 bases, J shed 7 bases, and the junction held 9 bases outside the gene matches. The V gene's germline CDR1 is DFQATT and CDR2 SNEGSKA (reference sequence). The CDR3 runs 13 residues. The CDR3 coding sequence is TGCAGTGCTCTGAGCGGGGGGATTTGGGAGCAGTACTTC. Translated, it gives CSALSGGIWEQYF.

The chain joins TRBV7-9 to TRBJ2-3; D is possibly TRBD2 (6 bases). CDR1 is SEHNR and CDR2 is FQNEAQ in the germline V gene (reference sequence). The CDR3 loop spans 15 amino acids. Trimming pared 5 bases from V and 2 bases from J, leaving 14 bases between. The CDR3 coding sequence is TGTGCCAGCAGCCCTTACGGGGGTGACACAGATACGCAGTATTTT. It encodes CASSPYGGDTDTQYF. The variable domain in full, completed from reference TRBV7-9 and TRBJ2-3, reads DTGVSQNPRHKITKRGQNVTFRCDPISEHNRLYWYRQTLGQGPEFLTYFQNEAQLEKSRLLSDRFSAERPKGSFSTLEIQRTEQGDSAMYLCASSPYGGDTDTQYFGPGTRLTVL.

CDR3: CASSPRGTGHNYGYTF. Written as DNA, the CDR3 is TGCGCCAGCAGCCCGAGAGGGACAGGGCACAACTATGGCTACACCTTC. The rearrangement joins TRBV4-1 to TRBJ1-2; 9 nucleotides line up with TRBD1. CDR3 length: 16 residues. V shed 4 bases and J 2 bases; nucleotides not matched to a gene: 8. CDR1 is MGHRA and CDR2 is YSYEKL in the germline V gene.

There are many counts of this clonotype. The chain couples TRBV6-4 to TRBJ2-1, with 15 bases fitting TRBD2. Germline CDR1 is MRHNA and CDR2 is SNTAGT. CDR3 length equals 19 residues. V lost 7 bases, J lost 0 bases, and 10 bases stayed unmatched. The chain's CDR3 is CASTEGGLAGGFSYNEQFF. DNA for the CDR3: TGTGCCAGCACTGAGGGGGGACTAGCGGGGGGTTTCTCCTACAATGAGCAGTTCTTC.

This clonotype was counted at least ten times. The rearrangement uses TRBV20-1 and TRBJ2-3; 7 nucleotides align to TRBD1. V trimming: 4 bases; J trimming: 10 bases; junction bases outside the gene matches: 11. CDR1 and CDR2 (germline): DFQATT, SNEGSKA (reference sequence). The CDR3 totals 13 residues. This CDR3 is CSATRQGMKAQYF. DNA for the CDR3: TGCAGTGCTACCCGACAGGGTATGAAGGCGCAGTATTTT.

This clonotype was seen many times. The gene calls are TRBV12-3 or TRBV12-4 and TRBJ2-1; TRBD2 agrees at 14 bases. Losses at the gene ends were 6 bases for V and 0 bases for J; bases not matched to a gene: 13. The CDR3 consists of 20 residues. For the CDR3, the DNA is TGTGCCAGCAGGTCCCCGCCGGGACTAGCGGGGGTACGCTCCTACAATGAGCAGTTCTTC. Amino acid sequence: CASRSPPGLAGVRSYNEQFF.

Many counts were recorded for this clonotype. The rearrangement joins TRBV3-1 to TRBJ2-1; 14 bases fit TRBD2. Germline V gene data show CDR1 as LGHDT and CDR2 as YNNKEL (reference sequence). Losses at the gene ends were 0 bases for V and 7 bases for J; bases not matched to a gene: 11. The CDR3 has 19 residues. The CDR3 DNA reads TGTGCCAGCAGCCAAGACACCCGACTAGCGGGGGGGCATTGGAATGAGCAGTTCTTC. It encodes CASSQDTRLAGGHWNEQFF.